A single sample gave rise to the 5 T cell receptor beta chains below, sequenced in a study of blood T cell repertoires in COVID-19 (dated by TCRdb to about 2020). Libraries were built with the immunoSEQ multiplex PCR assay. The immuneACCESS repertoire file appears here via TCRdb, limited to in-frame rearrangements. These files lack a portion of the clones; in checked studies, under half of the deficit traces to unresolved V genes, and the cause of the others is not known. This sample comprises some 170,000 clones, about 86% of them detected only once. The ten largest clones add up to 12% of the sample. The sequencing sample was made of peripheral blood. Source of these receptors: a woman aged 70-85 years with COVID-19, enrolled during active disease.

J is TRBJ2-1 and V is TRBV19, with 9 positions matching TRBD2. Trimming took 10 bases from V and 9 from J; bases not matched to a gene: 13. This CDR3 is 14 amino acids long. Germline CDR1 LNHDA, CDR2 SQIVND (reference sequence). In DNA form, the CDR3 reads TGTGCCACTATCAAAGCGGGAGGCTTCTCTGAGCAGTTCTTC. Protein sequence: CATIKAGGFSEQFF.

V is TRBV5-8 and J is TRBJ2-7; TRBD2 might be the D (5 bases). This CDR3 is 14 amino acids long. Trimming left V 6 bases short and J 2 bases short, with 15 bases between. Germline-derived CDR1 and CDR2 are SGHTS and YDEGEE. The CDR3: CASTDRGPTYEQYF. In DNA, the CDR3 is TGTGCCAGCACGGACCGGGGTCCGACCTACGAGCAGTACTTC.

The rearrangement links TRBV5-6 to TRBJ2-4; D is unresolved. Germline V gene sequence: CDR1 SGHDT, CDR2 YYEEEE. V lost 4 bases to trimming and J lost 6 bases, with 5 bases between them. This CDR3 spans 11 amino acids. The CDR3 is CASSRRNIQYF. CDR3 nucleotides: TGTGCCAGCAGCCGCAGAAACATTCAGTACTTC. Looking up the rest from reference TRBV5-6 and TRBJ2-4 gives the full variable domain: DAGVTQSPTHLIKTRGQQVTLRCSPKSGHDTVSWYQQALGQGPQFIFQYYEEEERQRGNFPDRFSGHQFPNYSSELNVNALLLGDSALYLCASSRRNIQYFGAGTRLSVL.

This rearrangement joins TRBV7-9 to TRBJ2-1, with D possibly TRBD2 on 5 matching bases. Trimming left V 1 base short and J 3 bases short, with 10 bases between. Germline values: CDR1 SEHNR, CDR2 FQNEAQ (reference sequence). CDR3 size: 15 residues. CDR3 DNA: TGTGCCAGCAGCTTAGGGCGGCGGGTCTACAATGAGCAGTTCTTC. This sequence encodes CASSLGRRVYNEQFF.

This clone was recorded once. The V call is TRBV12-3 or TRBV12-4, the J call TRBJ1-4, with D unclear. This CDR3 is built from 13 residues. Trimming stripped 1 base from V and 8 bases from J, with 8 bases between. This CDR3 reads CASSLGTREKLFF. The CDR3 nucleotides are TGTGCCAGCAGTTTAGGTACGAGGGAAAAACTGTTTTTT.